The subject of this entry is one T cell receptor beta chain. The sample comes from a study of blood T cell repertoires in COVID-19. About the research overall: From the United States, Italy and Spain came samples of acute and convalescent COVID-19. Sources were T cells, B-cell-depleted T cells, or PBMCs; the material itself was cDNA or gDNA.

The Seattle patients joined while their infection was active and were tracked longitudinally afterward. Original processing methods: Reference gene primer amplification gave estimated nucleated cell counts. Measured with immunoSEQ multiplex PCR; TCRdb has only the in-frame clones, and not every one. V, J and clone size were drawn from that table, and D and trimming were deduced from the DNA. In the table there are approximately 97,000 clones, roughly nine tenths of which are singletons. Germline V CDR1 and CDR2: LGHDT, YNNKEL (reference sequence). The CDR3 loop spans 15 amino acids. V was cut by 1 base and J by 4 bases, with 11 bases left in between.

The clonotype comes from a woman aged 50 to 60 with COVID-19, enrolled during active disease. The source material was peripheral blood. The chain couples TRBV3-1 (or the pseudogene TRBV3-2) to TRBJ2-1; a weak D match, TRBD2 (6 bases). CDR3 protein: CASSQGSGAYNEQFF. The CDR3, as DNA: TGTGCCAGCAGCCAAGGTAGCGGAGCGTACAATGAGCAGTTCTTC.